The source of this T cell receptor (beta chain) is a study of CD8 T cells in Susac syndrome. The V segment lost 4 bases and the J segment 4 bases; nucleotides outside the gene matches: 7. The CDR3 has 15 amino acids. Germline V CDR1 and CDR2: SGHDT, YYEEEE. TCR beta sequencing was performed on blood CD8+ and CD4+ T cells. Through negative isolation, CD4+ and CD8+ T cells were obtained, while TEMRA cells were enriched using FACS. Random-hexamer reverse transcription was applied to about 0.5 to 1 ug RNA. Each CDR3 protein is one row after TCRdb ran MiXCR on the immunoSEQ multiplex PCR reads. The data show fewer than 350,000 distinct CDR3 sequences, 85% seen once.

This sequence joins TRBV5-6 and TRBJ2-3, with TRBD1 matching over 9 bases. Sequencing input: CD8+ T cells from PBMCs. The TCR was taken from a human donor with multiple sclerosis. The CDR3, as DNA: TGTGCCAGCAGCCACACAGGGGGCGGGGCAGATACGCAGTATTTT. This encodes CASSHTGGGADTQYF.